This TCR beta chain was retrieved from a study of blood T cell repertoires in COVID-19. Study context: COVID-19 samples collected from the United States, Italy and Spain covered acute and convalescent phases. PBMCs, B-cell-depleted T cells, or T cells were the source of the cDNA or gDNA that made up the material.

This clone was counted between two and nine times. Original processing notes: Scientists estimated how many nucleated cells there were by amplifying reference gene primers. Clones were read by immunoSEQ multiplex PCR, and TCRdb kept only the in-frame ones, dropping some. V and J calls and clone size are copied from that table; D and trimming were computed from the DNA. The sample gives 50,000 to 75,000 clones, more than 70% of which show up once; about 6.8% is in the top ten. The V gene's germline CDR1 is MNHNY and CDR2 SVGAGI (reference sequence). CDR3 size: 14 residues. V lost 2 bases and J 0 bases, leaving 7 bases between the germline ends.

Sequencing used peripheral blood. The chain carries TRBV6-6 and TRBJ1-1; D is unresolved. The clonotype was recovered from a man aged 60 to 75 with acute or convalescent COVID-19. The CDR3 DNA reads TGTGCCAGCAGTTACCCGGAGATGAACACTGAAGCTTTCTTT. The encoded protein is CASSYPEMNTEAFF.